This TCR beta chain was recovered during a study of T cells after yellow fever vaccination. Study as a whole: Memory subsets EM, EMRA, CM and Tscm were separated by sorting based on CD3, CD45RA, CCR7 and CD95. Fractions of low cell number were prepared using SMART-Seq v4 Ultra Low Input.

The CDR3 is 13 amino acids. Germline V gives CDR1 MRHNA, CDR2 SNTAGT. The V gene end was trimmed by 3 bases and the J gene end by 10 bases; junction bases not matched to a gene: 6. This clonotype was counted ten times or more. TCRdb recomputed calls from the 5' RACE reads with MiXCR, one row per CDR3 protein. The table lists 14,000 or so distinct CDR3 sequences, approximately 6.8% of them singletons. The chain carries TRBV6-4 and TRBJ2-1; TRBD2 aligns across 7 bases. The sample consisted of PBMCs, either bulk or a sorted T-cell subset (CD4+, CD8+, memory, or dextramer-sorted; not recorded which), taken on the day of the yellow fever booster vaccination. The clonotype originates from a man younger than 30 who received the YFV17D yellow fever vaccine. DNA of the CDR3: TGTGCCAGCAGTGAAATCGAGGGAGGGGAGCAGTTCTTC. Its protein is CASSEIEGGEQFF.